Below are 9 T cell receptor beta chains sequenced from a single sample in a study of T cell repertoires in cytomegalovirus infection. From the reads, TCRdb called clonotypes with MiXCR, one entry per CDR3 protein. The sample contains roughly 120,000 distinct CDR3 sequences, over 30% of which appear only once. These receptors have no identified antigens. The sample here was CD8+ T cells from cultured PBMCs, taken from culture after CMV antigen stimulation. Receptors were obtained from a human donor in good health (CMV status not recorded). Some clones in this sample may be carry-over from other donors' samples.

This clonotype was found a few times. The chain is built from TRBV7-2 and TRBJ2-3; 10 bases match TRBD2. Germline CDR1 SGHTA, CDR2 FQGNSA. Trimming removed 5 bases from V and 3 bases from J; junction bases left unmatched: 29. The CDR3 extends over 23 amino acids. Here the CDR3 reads CASSPPRVAGGETAVIATDTQYF. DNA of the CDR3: TGTGCCAGCAGCCCCCCGAGGGTAGCGGGGGGCGAAACCGCGGTAATCGCTACAGATACGCAGTATTTT.

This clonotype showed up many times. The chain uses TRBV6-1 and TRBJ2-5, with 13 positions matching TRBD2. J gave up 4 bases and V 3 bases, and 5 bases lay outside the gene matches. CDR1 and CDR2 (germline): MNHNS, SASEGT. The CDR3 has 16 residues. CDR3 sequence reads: CASSDGLAGVRETQYF. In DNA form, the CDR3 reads TGTGCCAGCAGTGATGGACTAGCGGGGGTTAGAGAGACCCAGTACTTC.

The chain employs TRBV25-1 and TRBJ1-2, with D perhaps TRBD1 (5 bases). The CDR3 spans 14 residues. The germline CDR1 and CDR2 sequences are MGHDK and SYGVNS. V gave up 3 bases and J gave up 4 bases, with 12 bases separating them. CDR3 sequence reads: CASSDRVWPYGYTF. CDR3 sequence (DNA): TGTGCCAGCAGTGACAGGGTATGGCCCTATGGCTACACCTTC.

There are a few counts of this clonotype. CDR3 coding DNA: TGCGCCAGCAGCCAGGTCAGAGAATCCTACGAGCAGTACTTC. It specifies CASSQVRESYEQYF. The rearrangement joins TRBV4-1 to TRBJ2-7; D unclear. Germline values: CDR1 MGHRA, CDR2 YSYEKL. CDR3 size: 14 residues. Trimming shortened V by 3 bases and J by 1 base, and 10 bases separated the two germline ends.

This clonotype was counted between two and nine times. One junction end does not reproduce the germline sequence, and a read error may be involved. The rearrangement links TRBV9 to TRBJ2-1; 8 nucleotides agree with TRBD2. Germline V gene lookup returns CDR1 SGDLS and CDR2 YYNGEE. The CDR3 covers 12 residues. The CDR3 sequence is CASSYGRGPLIF. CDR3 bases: TGTGCCAGCAGCTACGGGAGGGGCCCTTTAATCTTC.

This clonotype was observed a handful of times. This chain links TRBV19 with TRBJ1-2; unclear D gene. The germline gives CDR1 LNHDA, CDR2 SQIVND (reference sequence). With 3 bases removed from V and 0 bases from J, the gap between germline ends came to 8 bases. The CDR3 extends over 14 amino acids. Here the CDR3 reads CASSIWGSNYGYTF. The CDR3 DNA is TGTGCCAGTAGTATCTGGGGATCTAACTATGGCTACACCTTC.

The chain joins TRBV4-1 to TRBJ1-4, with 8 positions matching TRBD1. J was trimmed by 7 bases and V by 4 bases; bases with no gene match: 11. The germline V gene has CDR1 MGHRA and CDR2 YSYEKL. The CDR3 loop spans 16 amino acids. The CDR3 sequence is CASSPTLGTGGEKLFF. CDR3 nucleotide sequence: TGCGCCAGCAGCCCGACCCTAGGGACAGGCGGTGAAAAACTGTTTTTT.

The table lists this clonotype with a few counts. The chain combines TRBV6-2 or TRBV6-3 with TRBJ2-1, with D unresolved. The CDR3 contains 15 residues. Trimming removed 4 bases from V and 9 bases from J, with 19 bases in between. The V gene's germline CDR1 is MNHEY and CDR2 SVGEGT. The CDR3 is CASSLSPPEGFEQFF. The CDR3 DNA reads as TGTGCCAGCAGTTTATCCCCCCCGGAAGGGTTTGAGCAGTTCTTC.

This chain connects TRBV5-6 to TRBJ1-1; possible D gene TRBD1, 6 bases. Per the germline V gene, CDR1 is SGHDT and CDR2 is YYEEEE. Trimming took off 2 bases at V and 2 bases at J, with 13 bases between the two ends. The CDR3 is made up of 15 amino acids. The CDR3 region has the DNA TGTGCCAGCAGCTTCGGACAGAACGCTAACACTGAAGCTTTCTTT. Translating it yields CASSFGQNANTEAFF.